Only a few counts were recorded for the clone carrying this TCR beta chain. These data come from a study of human T cells and chemical hapten exposure. Whole blood that had not been fractionated was the source of extracted total RNA. TCRdb re-called the 5' RACE reads with MiXCR, one entry per CDR3 protein. Among approximately 110,000 distinct CDR3 sequences listed, roughly 18% were seen once. Germline V lookup: CDR1 MNHEY, CDR2 SMNVEV (reference sequence). The CDR3 spans 12 residues. V lost 8 bases to trimming and J lost 6 bases, with 14 bases between them. The clonotype was recovered from a human donor in good health. The V and J genes are TRBV27 and TRBJ2-7; D not certain. CDR3 nucleotides: TGTGCCAGCCGGAGACTCAGCTCCGAGCAGTACTTC. This codes for CASRRLSSEQYF.